The T cell receptor beta chain described here comes from a study of siplizumab effects on memory and regulatory T cells. The V gene's germline CDR1 is LNHDA and CDR2 SQIVND (reference sequence). This CDR3 is 16 amino acids long. V dropped 1 base and J dropped 5; count of bases not matched to a gene: 9. Each sample contributed around 10^5 TCR templates to the assay. The assay was immunoSEQ multiplex PCR, and TCRdb's table has in-frame clones only and misses some. The sample shows some 99,000 clones, about 91% of them seen only once. The sequence was obtained from a human donor in good health. Sequencing used Tregs sorted from blood. The rearrangement uses TRBV19 and TRBJ2-5, with 8 bases aligning to TRBD1. CDR3: CASSIGGQGKWETQYF. In nucleotides, the CDR3 is TGTGCCAGTAGTATAGGAGGACAGGGAAAGTGGGAGACCCAGTACTTC.